This T cell receptor (beta chain) was found in a study of OX40 agonist ivuxolimab in advanced cancers. The wider study: Patients got intravenous ivuxolimab at 0.01 to 10 mg/kg every 2 weeks.

CDR3 length equals 15 residues. The germline V gene encodes CDR1 MNHEY and CDR2 SMNVEV (reference sequence). J was trimmed by 5 bases and V by 5 bases; bases with no gene match: 8. Profiling relied on immunoSEQ multiplex PCR, and the TCRdb table lists in-frame clones only, not all of them. The repertoire includes approximately 20,000 clones, 70% to 90% of them detected once, and 50% sits in the top ten. The V and J genes are TRBV27 and TRBJ2-5, with 10 bases identical to TRBD1. The material was CD4+ or CD8+ T cells sorted from blood, obtained in a trial of the OX40 agonist ivuxolimab. The sequence came from an adult with an advanced solid tumor such as melanoma, head and neck, liver or kidney cancer. CDR3 region: CASSTRQGALETQYF. The CDR3 region has the DNA TGTGCCAGCAGTACCCGACAGGGGGCATTGGAGACCCAGTACTTC.